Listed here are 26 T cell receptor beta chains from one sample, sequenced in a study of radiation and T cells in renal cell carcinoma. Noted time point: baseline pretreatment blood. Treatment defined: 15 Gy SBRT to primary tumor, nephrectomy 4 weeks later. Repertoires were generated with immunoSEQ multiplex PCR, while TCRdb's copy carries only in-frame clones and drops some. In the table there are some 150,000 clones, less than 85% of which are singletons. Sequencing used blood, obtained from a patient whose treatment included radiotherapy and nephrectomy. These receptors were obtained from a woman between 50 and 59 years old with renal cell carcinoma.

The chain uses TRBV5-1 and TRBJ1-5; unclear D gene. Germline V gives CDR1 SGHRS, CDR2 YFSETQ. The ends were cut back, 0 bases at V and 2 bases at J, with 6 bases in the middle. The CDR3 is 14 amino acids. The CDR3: CASSLGVGNQPQHF. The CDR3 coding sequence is TGCGCCAGCAGCTTGGGGGTCGGCAATCAGCCCCAGCATTTT.

The CDR3 nucleotides read TGTGCCAGCAGGTTAGAGAGGAACACTGAAGCTTTCTTT. This gives the protein CASRLERNTEAFF. The chain joins TRBV28 to TRBJ1-1; D is uncertain. The germline V and J ends were trimmed by 6 bases and 1 base, with 9 bases remaining between them. This CDR3 contains 13 residues. The germline V gene encodes CDR1 MDHEN and CDR2 SYDVKM.

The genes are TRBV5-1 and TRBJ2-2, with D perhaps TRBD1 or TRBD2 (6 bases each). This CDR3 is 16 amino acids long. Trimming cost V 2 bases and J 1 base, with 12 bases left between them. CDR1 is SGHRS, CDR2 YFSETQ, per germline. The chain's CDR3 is CASSFSGDWNTGELFF. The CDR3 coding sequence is TGCGCCAGCAGCTTCTCAGGGGACTGGAACACCGGGGAGCTGTTTTTT. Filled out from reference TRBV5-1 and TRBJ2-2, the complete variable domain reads KAGVTQTPRYLIKTRGQQVTLSCSPISGHRSVSWYQQTPGQGLQFLFEYFSETQRNKGNFPGRFSGRQFSNSRSEMNVSTLELGDSALYLCASSFSGDWNTGELFFGEGSRLTVL.

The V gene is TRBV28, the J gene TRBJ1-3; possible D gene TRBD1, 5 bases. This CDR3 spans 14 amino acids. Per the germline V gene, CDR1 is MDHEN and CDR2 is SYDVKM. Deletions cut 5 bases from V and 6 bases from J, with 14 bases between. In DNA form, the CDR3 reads TGTGCCAGCAGTGCAGGGCCGGGTGTAAACACCATATATTTT. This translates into CASSAGPGVNTIYF.

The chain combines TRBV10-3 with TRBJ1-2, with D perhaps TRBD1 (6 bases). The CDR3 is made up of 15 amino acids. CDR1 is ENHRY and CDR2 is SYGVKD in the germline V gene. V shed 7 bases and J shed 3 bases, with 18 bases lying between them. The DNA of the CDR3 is TGTGCCATCAAATATTCGGACGCAGGGGACTATGGCTACACCTTC. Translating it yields CAIKYSDAGDYGYTF.

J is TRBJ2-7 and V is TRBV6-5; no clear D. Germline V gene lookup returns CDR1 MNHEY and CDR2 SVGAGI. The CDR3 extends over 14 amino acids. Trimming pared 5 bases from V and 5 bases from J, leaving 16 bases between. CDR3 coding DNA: TGTGCCAGCAGTCCCGCCCCCAGCCCCCACGAGCAGTACTTC. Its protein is CASSPAPSPHEQYF.

The CDR3 region is CASTLINSYEQYF. The CDR3 bases are TGTGCCAGCACTCTAATTAACTCCTACGAGCAGTACTTC. The chain employs TRBV2 and TRBJ2-7, with D hard to call. V was shortened by 7 bases and J by 0 bases, with 10 bases between the two germline ends. The CDR3 runs 13 residues. Germline CDR1 SNHLY, CDR2 FYNNEI.

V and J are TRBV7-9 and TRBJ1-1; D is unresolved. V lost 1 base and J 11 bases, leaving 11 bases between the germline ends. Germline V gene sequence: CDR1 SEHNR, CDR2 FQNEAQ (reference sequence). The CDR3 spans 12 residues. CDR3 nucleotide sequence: TGTGCCAGCAGCTTAGATGGAGGTTGGGCTTTCTTT. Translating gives CASSLDGGWAFF.

DNA of the CDR3: TGTGCCAGCAGCTTAGCTCGGGGAGGTCTGTTGGACACTGAAGCTTTCTTT. Translating it yields CASSLARGGLLDTEAFF. This chain joins TRBV7-8 and TRBJ1-1; no firm D call. Germline CDR1 and CDR2: SGHVS and FQNEAQ. Trimming took off 0 bases at V and 3 bases at J, with 17 bases between the two ends. There are 17 residues in the CDR3.

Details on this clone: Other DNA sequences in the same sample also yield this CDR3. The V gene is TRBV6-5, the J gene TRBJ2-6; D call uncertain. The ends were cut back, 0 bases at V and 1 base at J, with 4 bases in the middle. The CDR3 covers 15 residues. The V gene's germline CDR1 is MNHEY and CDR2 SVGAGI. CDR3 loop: CASSYSGSGANVLTF. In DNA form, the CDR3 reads TGTGCCAGCAGTTACTCAGGTTCTGGGGCCAACGTCCTGACTTTC.

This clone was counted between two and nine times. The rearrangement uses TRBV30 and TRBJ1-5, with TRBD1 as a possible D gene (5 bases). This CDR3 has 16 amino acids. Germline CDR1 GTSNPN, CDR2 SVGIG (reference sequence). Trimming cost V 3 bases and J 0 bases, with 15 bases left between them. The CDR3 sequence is CAWRNSGTVSNQPQHF. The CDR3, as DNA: TGTGCCTGGAGGAACTCCGGGACTGTTAGCAATCAGCCCCAGCATTTT.

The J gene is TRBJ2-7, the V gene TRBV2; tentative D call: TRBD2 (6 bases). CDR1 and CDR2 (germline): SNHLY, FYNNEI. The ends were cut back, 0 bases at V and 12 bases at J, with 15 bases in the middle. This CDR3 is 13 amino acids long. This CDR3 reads CASSEALRGIRYF. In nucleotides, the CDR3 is TGTGCCAGCAGTGAAGCGCTTCGGGGGATTCGGTACTTC.

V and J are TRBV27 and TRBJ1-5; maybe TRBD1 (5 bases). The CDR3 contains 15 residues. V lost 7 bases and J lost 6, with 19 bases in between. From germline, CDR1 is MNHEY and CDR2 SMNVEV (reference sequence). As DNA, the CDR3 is TGTGCCAGCATGGGCACGGGGCGAATGGGTCAGCCCCAGCATTTT. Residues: CASMGTGRMGQPQHF.

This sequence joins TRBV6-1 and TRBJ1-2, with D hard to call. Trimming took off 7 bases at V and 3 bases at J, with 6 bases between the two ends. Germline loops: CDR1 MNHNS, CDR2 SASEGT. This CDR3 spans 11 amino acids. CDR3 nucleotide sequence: TGTGCCAGCACCGCTGACTATGGCTACACCTTC. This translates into CASTADYGYTF.

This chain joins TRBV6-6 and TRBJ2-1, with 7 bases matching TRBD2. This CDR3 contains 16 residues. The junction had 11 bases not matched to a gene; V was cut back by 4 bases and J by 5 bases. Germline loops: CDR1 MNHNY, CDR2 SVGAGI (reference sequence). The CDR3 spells CASSSGGSTINNEQFF. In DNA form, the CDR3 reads TGTGCCAGCAGTTCCGGCGGGAGCACAATCAACAATGAGCAGTTCTTC.

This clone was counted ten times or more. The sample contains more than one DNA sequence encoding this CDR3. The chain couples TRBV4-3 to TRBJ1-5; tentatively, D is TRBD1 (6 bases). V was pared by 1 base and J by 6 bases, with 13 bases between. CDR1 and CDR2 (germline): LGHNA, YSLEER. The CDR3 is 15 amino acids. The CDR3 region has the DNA TGCGCCAGCAGCCAAGGGGCAGGGGTTACTCAGCCCCAGCATTTT. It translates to CASSQGAGVTQPQHF.

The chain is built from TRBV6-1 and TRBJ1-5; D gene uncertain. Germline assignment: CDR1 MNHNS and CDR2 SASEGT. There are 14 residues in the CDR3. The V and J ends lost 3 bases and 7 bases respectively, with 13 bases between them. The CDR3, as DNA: TGTGCCAGCAGTGAGGGCCTCTCCCTGCAGCCCCAGCATTTT. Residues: CASSEGLSLQPQHF.

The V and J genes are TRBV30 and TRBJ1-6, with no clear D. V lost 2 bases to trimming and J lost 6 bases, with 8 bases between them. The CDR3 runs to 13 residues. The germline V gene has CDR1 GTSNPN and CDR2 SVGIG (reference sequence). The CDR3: CAWSLGFNSPLHF. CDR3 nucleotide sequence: TGTGCCTGGAGTTTAGGGTTTAATTCACCCCTCCACTTT.

The CDR3: CASSERDRANYGYTF. CDR3 in DNA: TGTGCCAGCAGCGAACGAGACAGAGCTAACTATGGCTACACCTTC. The chain links TRBV9 to TRBJ1-2; D is perhaps TRBD1 (5 bases). The CDR3 is made up of 15 amino acids. From germline, CDR1 is SGDLS and CDR2 YYNGEE. Trimming took 3 bases from V and 0 from J, leaving 12 bases between them.

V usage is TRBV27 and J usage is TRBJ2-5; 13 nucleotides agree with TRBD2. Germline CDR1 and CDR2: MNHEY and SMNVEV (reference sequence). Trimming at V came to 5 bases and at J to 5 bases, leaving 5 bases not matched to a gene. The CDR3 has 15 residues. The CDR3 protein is CASSQTTSGGETQYF. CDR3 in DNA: TGTGCCAGCAGTCAGACGACTAGCGGGGGGGAGACCCAGTACTTC.

CDR3 coding DNA: TGTGCCAGCAGCTCCGGACAGCACAATCAGCCCCAGCATTTT. Amino acid sequence: CASSSGQHNQPQHF. This chain links TRBV7-2 with TRBJ1-5, with D tentatively TRBD1 (6 bases). The CDR3 is made up of 14 amino acids. Germline CDR1 is SGHTA and CDR2 is FQGNSA. V was shortened by 4 bases and J by 3 bases, with 10 bases between the two germline ends.

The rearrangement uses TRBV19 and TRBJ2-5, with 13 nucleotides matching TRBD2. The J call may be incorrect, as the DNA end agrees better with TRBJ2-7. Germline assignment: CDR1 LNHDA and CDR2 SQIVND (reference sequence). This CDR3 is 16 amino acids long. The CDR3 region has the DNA TGTGCCAGTAGTATAGGGGGCGGACTAGCGGGAGCCGAGCAGTACTTC. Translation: CASSIGGGLAGAEQYF.

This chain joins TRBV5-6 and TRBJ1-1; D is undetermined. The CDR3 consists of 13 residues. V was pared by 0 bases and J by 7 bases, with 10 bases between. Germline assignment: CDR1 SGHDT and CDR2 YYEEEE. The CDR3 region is CASSLVSGGEAFF. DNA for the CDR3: TGTGCCAGCAGCTTGGTGTCAGGCGGTGAAGCTTTCTTT.

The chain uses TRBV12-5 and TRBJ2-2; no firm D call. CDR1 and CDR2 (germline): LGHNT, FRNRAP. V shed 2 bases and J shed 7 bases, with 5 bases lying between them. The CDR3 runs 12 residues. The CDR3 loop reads CASGLNRGELFF. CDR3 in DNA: TGTGCTAGTGGTTTGAACCGCGGGGAGCTGTTTTTT.

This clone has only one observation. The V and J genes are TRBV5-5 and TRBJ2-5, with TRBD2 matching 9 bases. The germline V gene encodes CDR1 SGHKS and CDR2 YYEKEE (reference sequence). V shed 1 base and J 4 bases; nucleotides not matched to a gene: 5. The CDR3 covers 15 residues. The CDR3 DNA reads TGTGCCAGCAGCTTGTTTCCAGCGGGAGGAGAGACCCAGTACTTC. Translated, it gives CASSLFPAGGETQYF.

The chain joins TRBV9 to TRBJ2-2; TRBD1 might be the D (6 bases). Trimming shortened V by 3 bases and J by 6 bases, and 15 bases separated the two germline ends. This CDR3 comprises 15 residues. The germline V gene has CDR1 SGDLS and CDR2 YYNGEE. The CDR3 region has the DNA TGTGCCAGCAGCGACGAACAGGGTTGGGCCGGGGAGCTGTTTTTT. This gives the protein CASSDEQGWAGELFF.